The rows below give T cell receptor beta chains drawn from one sample of a study of brain T cells in children with intractable seizures. TCRdb's copy holds only in-frame clones and misses some; the assay was immunoSEQ multiplex PCR. This table holds under 400,000 clones, over 85% found once. Sequencing was performed on peripheral blood, taken less than 6 months after surgery. Receptor source: a boy in the first two years of life with tuberous sclerosis and intractable seizures. Each CDR3 is given with its conserved first and last residue. Fields, in order: J gene, V gene, clone size, D gene, CDR3 protein, CDR3 DNA. The D gene is left open where the match is weak. Only part of the rows carry a size: once, few, many, or a class if the clone is expanded.

J gene: TRBJ1-1
V gene: TRBV5-1
clone size: -
D gene: -
CDR3 protein: CASSYRGVEAFF
CDR3 DNA: TGCGCCAGCAGCTACCGGGGGGTTGAAGCTTTCTTT

J gene: TRBJ1-2
V gene: TRBV7-8
clone size: -
D gene: -
CDR3 protein: CASSLDNRRDGYTF
CDR3 DNA: TGTGCCAGCAGCTTAGACAACCGTCGCGATGGCTACACCTTC

J gene: TRBJ1-5
V gene: TRBV29-1
clone size: -
D gene: -
CDR3 protein: CSVVWSHGNQPQHF
CDR3 DNA: TGCAGCGTTGTGTGGTCCCACGGCAATCAGCCCCAGCATTTT

J gene: TRBJ1-6
V gene: TRBV11-3
clone size: -
D gene: -
CDR3 protein: CASSVDGGRNSPLHF
CDR3 DNA: TGTGCCAGCAGCGTGGATGGGGGCCGTAATTCACCCCTCCACTTT

J gene: TRBJ2-2
V gene: TRBV5-1
clone size: -
D gene: -
CDR3 protein: CASSLGGDTGELFF
CDR3 DNA: TGCGCCAGCAGCTTGGGCGGGGACACCGGGGAGCTGTTTTTT

J gene: TRBJ2-1
V gene: TRBV27
clone size: -
D gene: -
CDR3 protein: CASSLSQGGPYNEQFF
CDR3 DNA: TGTGCCAGCAGTTTATCACAGGGTGGCCCCTACAATGAGCAGTTCTTC

J gene: TRBJ2-3
V gene: TRBV9
clone size: -
D gene: -
CDR3 protein: CASSSGGGAGDTQYF
CDR3 DNA: TGTGCCAGCAGCTCGGGGGGCGGGGCTGGAGATACGCAGTATTTT

J gene: TRBJ1-1
V gene: TRBV9
clone size: -
D gene: -
CDR3 protein: CASSVEGGITEAFF
CDR3 DNA: TGTGCCAGCAGCGTAGAAGGCGGAATTACTGAAGCTTTCTTT

J gene: TRBJ2-3
V gene: TRBV25-1
clone size: -
D gene: -
CDR3 protein: CASSRGHSTDTQYF
CDR3 DNA: TGTGCCAGCAGTAGGGGACACAGCACAGATACGCAGTATTTT

J gene: TRBJ1-1
V gene: TRBV25-1
clone size: -
D gene: -
CDR3 protein: CASSSRLEAFF
CDR3 DNA: TGTGCCAGCAGTAGCCGACTAGAAGCTTTCTTT

J gene: TRBJ2-3
V gene: TRBV6-5
clone size: once
D gene: TRBD2
CDR3 protein: CASRLAGDTDTQYF
CDR3 DNA: TGTGCCAGCAGATTAGCGGGGGACACAGATACGCAGTATTTT

J gene: TRBJ2-2
V gene: TRBV7-9
clone size: -
D gene: -
CDR3 protein: CASMDVAVNTGELFF
CDR3 DNA: TGTGCCAGCATGGACGTAGCGGTGAACACCGGGGAGCTGTTTTTT

J gene: TRBJ1-1
V gene: TRBV7-3
clone size: -
D gene: -
CDR3 protein: CASSLLPGAHEAFF
CDR3 DNA: TGTGCCAGCAGCTTACTCCCAGGCGCCCATGAAGCTTTCTTT

J gene: TRBJ2-3
V gene: TRBV3-1/TRBV3-2
clone size: -
D gene: -
CDR3 protein: CASSQDGGDTQYF
CDR3 DNA: TGTGCCAGCAGCCAAGATGGGGGAGATACGCAGTATTTT

J gene: TRBJ2-7
V gene: TRBV19
clone size: -
D gene: -
CDR3 protein: CASSIGEDTHSYEQYF
CDR3 DNA: TGTGCCAGTAGTATCGGTGAGGACACACACTCCTACGAGCAGTACTTC

J gene: TRBJ2-5
V gene: TRBV9
clone size: -
D gene: -
CDR3 protein: CASSVDVQETQYF
CDR3 DNA: TGTGCCAGCAGCGTAGACGTACAAGAGACCCAGTACTTC

J gene: TRBJ2-7
V gene: TRBV27
clone size: once
D gene: -
CDR3 protein: CASSLRGVLDEQYF
CDR3 DNA: TGTGCCAGCAGTTTACGTGGCGTCCTTGACGAGCAGTACTTC

J gene: TRBJ2-7
V gene: TRBV27
clone size: -
D gene: TRBD1
CDR3 protein: CASSPDTGVYEQYF
CDR3 DNA: TGTGCCAGCAGCCCCGATACAGGGGTCTACGAGCAGTACTTC

J gene: TRBJ2-6
V gene: TRBV19
clone size: -
D gene: TRBD1
CDR3 protein: CASSTRQGDSGANVLTF
CDR3 DNA: TGTGCCAGTAGTACCCGACAGGGGGACTCTGGGGCCAACGTCCTGACTTTC

J gene: TRBJ2-5
V gene: TRBV9
clone size: -
D gene: -
CDR3 protein: CASSVRVGETQYF
CDR3 DNA: TGTGCCAGCAGCGTCCGGGTTGGAGAGACCCAGTACTTC

J gene: TRBJ2-2
V gene: TRBV2
clone size: -
D gene: -
CDR3 protein: CASARAGPGELFF
CDR3 DNA: TGTGCTTCAGCACGGGCAGGGCCCGGGGAGCTGTTTTTT

J gene: TRBJ1-2
V gene: TRBV6-6
clone size: -
D gene: -
CDR3 protein: CASSYQAGGYTF
CDR3 DNA: TGTGCCAGCAGTTATCAGGCTGGTGGCTACACCTTC

J gene: TRBJ2-1
V gene: TRBV2
clone size: -
D gene: -
CDR3 protein: CASKTAGPYNEQFF
CDR3 DNA: TGTGCCAGCAAGACGGCGGGACCTTACAATGAGCAGTTCTTC

J gene: TRBJ2-3
V gene: TRBV3-1/TRBV3-2
clone size: -
D gene: TRBD1
CDR3 protein: CASSSRDRVPDTQYF
CDR3 DNA: TGTGCCAGCAGCTCCCGGGACAGAGTTCCAGATACGCAGTATTTT

J gene: TRBJ2-5
V gene: TRBV4-2
clone size: -
D gene: TRBD2
CDR3 protein: CASSQERTSGNLQETQYF
CDR3 DNA: TGTGCCAGCAGCCAAGAAAGGACTAGCGGAAACCTCCAAGAGACCCAGTACTTC

J gene: TRBJ2-3
V gene: TRBV3-1/TRBV3-2
clone size: -
D gene: -
CDR3 protein: CASSQVSYYNNTQYF
CDR3 DNA: TGTGCCAGCAGCCAAGTATCGTACTACAATAATACGCAGTATTTT

J gene: TRBJ2-1
V gene: TRBV4-2
clone size: -
D gene: -
CDR3 protein: CASSHPRDEQFF
CDR3 DNA: TGTGCCAGCAGCCACCCAAGGGATGAGCAGTTCTTC

J gene: TRBJ2-5
V gene: TRBV7-2
clone size: -
D gene: TRBD2
CDR3 protein: CASSLSGLAGGLETQYF
CDR3 DNA: TGTGCCAGCAGCCTAAGCGGGCTAGCGGGGGGGCTGGAGACCCAGTACTTC

J gene: TRBJ1-2
V gene: TRBV6-6
clone size: once
D gene: -
CDR3 protein: CASSYYGRDYGYTF
CDR3 DNA: TGTGCCAGCAGTTACTACGGTAGGGACTATGGCTACACCTTC

J gene: TRBJ2-3
V gene: TRBV5-1
clone size: -
D gene: -
CDR3 protein: CASSLEGVPPTDTQYF
CDR3 DNA: TGCGCCAGCAGCTTAGAGGGAGTCCCTCCCACAGATACGCAGTATTTT

J gene: TRBJ2-5
V gene: TRBV9
clone size: -
D gene: TRBD1
CDR3 protein: CASSVEFVGTGQETQYF
CDR3 DNA: TGTGCCAGCAGCGTAGAGTTCGTGGGGACAGGGCAGGAGACCCAGTACTTC

J gene: TRBJ2-3
V gene: TRBV4-1
clone size: -
D gene: -
CDR3 protein: CASSQDRTDTQYF
CDR3 DNA: TGCGCCAGCAGCCAAGACCGCACAGATACGCAGTATTTT

J gene: TRBJ1-3
V gene: TRBV5-1
clone size: -
D gene: -
CDR3 protein: CASSPGDQNSGNTIYF
CDR3 DNA: TGCGCCAGCAGCCCGGGGGACCAAAACTCTGGAAACACCATATATTTT

J gene: TRBJ2-7
V gene: TRBV6-4
clone size: -
D gene: TRBD2
CDR3 protein: CANFAGGTYEQYF
CDR3 DNA: TGTGCCAATTTTGCGGGAGGGACCTACGAGCAGTACTTC

J gene: TRBJ1-2
V gene: TRBV7-9
clone size: -
D gene: -
CDR3 protein: CASSLSEDYGYTF
CDR3 DNA: TGTGCCAGCAGCTTATCGGAGGACTATGGCTACACCTTC

J gene: TRBJ2-7
V gene: TRBV7-2
clone size: -
D gene: TRBD2
CDR3 protein: CASSITSGGFYEQYF
CDR3 DNA: TGTGCCAGCAGTATTACTAGCGGGGGCTTTTACGAGCAGTACTTC

J gene: TRBJ1-1
V gene: TRBV30
clone size: -
D gene: -
CDR3 protein: CAWSITPNTEAFF
CDR3 DNA: TGTGCCTGGAGCATAACACCGAACACTGAAGCTTTCTTT

J gene: TRBJ2-5
V gene: TRBV28
clone size: -
D gene: -
CDR3 protein: CASSHYAGLQETQYF
CDR3 DNA: TGTGCCAGCAGCCATTATGCCGGACTCCAAGAGACCCAGTACTTC

J gene: TRBJ2-5
V gene: TRBV27
clone size: -
D gene: TRBD2
CDR3 protein: CASSPLAGGPSGETQYF
CDR3 DNA: TGTGCCAGCAGTCCCCTAGCGGGAGGGCCATCCGGAGAGACCCAGTACTTC

J gene: TRBJ2-1
V gene: TRBV5-6
clone size: -
D gene: -
CDR3 protein: CASSLLADTYNEQFF
CDR3 DNA: TGTGCCAGCAGCTTATTAGCCGACACTTACAATGAGCAGTTCTTC

J gene: TRBJ2-2
V gene: TRBV24-1
clone size: -
D gene: TRBD1
CDR3 protein: CATSDGQGGTGELFF
CDR3 DNA: TGTGCCACCAGTGACGGACAGGGGGGGACCGGGGAGCTGTTTTTT

J gene: TRBJ2-1
V gene: TRBV13
clone size: -
D gene: TRBD2
CDR3 protein: CASSPLNWAGGHEQFF
CDR3 DNA: TGTGCCAGCAGCCCCTTAAATTGGGCGGGGGGCCATGAGCAGTTCTTC

J gene: TRBJ2-7
V gene: TRBV7-3
clone size: -
D gene: TRBD1
CDR3 protein: CASSPGTGDYEQYF
CDR3 DNA: TGTGCCAGCAGCCCCGGGACAGGGGACTACGAGCAGTACTTC

J gene: TRBJ2-3
V gene: TRBV18
clone size: -
D gene: -
CDR3 protein: CASSPTPSDTQYF
CDR3 DNA: TGTGCCAGCTCCCCGACCCCTTCAGATACGCAGTATTTT

J gene: TRBJ2-5
V gene: TRBV5-6
clone size: -
D gene: TRBD2
CDR3 protein: CASSLGAGVETQYF
CDR3 DNA: TGTGCCAGCAGCTTGGGAGCGGGGGTGGAGACCCAGTACTTC

J gene: TRBJ2-3
V gene: TRBV7-2
clone size: -
D gene: TRBD2
CDR3 protein: CASSYKLAGGLDTQYF
CDR3 DNA: TGTGCCAGCAGTTACAAACTAGCGGGGGGTCTAGATACGCAGTATTTT

J gene: TRBJ1-4
V gene: TRBV12-3/TRBV12-4
clone size: -
D gene: TRBD1
CDR3 protein: CASQGDNEKLFF
CDR3 DNA: TGTGCCAGTCAGGGGGATAATGAAAAACTGTTTTTT

J gene: TRBJ2-7
V gene: TRBV4-1
clone size: -
D gene: TRBD2
CDR3 protein: CASSRTSGSSYEQYF
CDR3 DNA: TGCGCCAGCAGCCGGACTAGCGGGAGCTCCTACGAGCAGTACTTC

J gene: TRBJ2-1
V gene: TRBV5-1
clone size: -
D gene: TRBD2
CDR3 protein: CASSLGLAGVAEQFF
CDR3 DNA: TGCGCCAGCAGCTTGGGGCTAGCGGGAGTGGCTGAGCAGTTCTTC

J gene: TRBJ1-1
V gene: TRBV7-3
clone size: -
D gene: -
CDR3 protein: CASSLQGNTEAFF
CDR3 DNA: TGTGCCAGCAGCCTACAGGGAAACACTGAAGCTTTCTTT

J gene: TRBJ2-7
V gene: TRBV30
clone size: -
D gene: -
CDR3 protein: CAWSKGPYEQYF
CDR3 DNA: TGTGCCTGGAGTAAAGGGCCCTACGAGCAGTACTTC

J gene: TRBJ1-2
V gene: TRBV5-1
clone size: -
D gene: -
CDR3 protein: CASSLESVGDGYTF
CDR3 DNA: TGCGCCAGCAGCTTGGAATCCGTCGGGGATGGCTACACCTTC

J gene: TRBJ2-5
V gene: TRBV24-1
clone size: -
D gene: -
CDR3 protein: CATSGIGATVYLETQYF
CDR3 DNA: TGTGCCACCAGTGGAATCGGGGCTACAGTTTATTTAGAGACCCAGTACTTC

J gene: TRBJ2-5
V gene: TRBV7-8
clone size: -
D gene: TRBD1
CDR3 protein: CASSLEVTGGKTQYF
CDR3 DNA: TGTGCCAGCAGCTTAGAGGTGACAGGGGGAAAGACCCAGTACTTC

J gene: TRBJ1-5
V gene: TRBV19
clone size: -
D gene: -
CDR3 protein: CASPRVRSGQPQHF
CDR3 DNA: TGTGCCAGTCCTAGGGTGAGGTCGGGCCAGCCCCAGCATTTT

J gene: TRBJ2-7
V gene: TRBV5-4
clone size: -
D gene: -
CDR3 protein: CASRSGTGNYEQYF
CDR3 DNA: TGTGCCAGCAGAAGCGGGACAGGAAACTACGAGCAGTACTTC

J gene: TRBJ1-1
V gene: TRBV5-4
clone size: -
D gene: -
CDR3 protein: CASSLGKRGTEAFF
CDR3 DNA: TGTGCCAGCAGCTTGGGGAAGAGGGGAACTGAAGCTTTCTTT

J gene: TRBJ1-1
V gene: TRBV9
clone size: -
D gene: -
CDR3 protein: CASSPPRAGQMNTEAFF
CDR3 DNA: TGTGCCAGCAGCCCCCCCCGGGCTGGACAAATGAACACTGAAGCTTTCTTT

J gene: TRBJ2-7
V gene: TRBV5-6
clone size: -
D gene: -
CDR3 protein: CASSLSAVNEQYF
CDR3 DNA: TGTGCCAGCAGCTTATCGGCAGTAAACGAGCAGTACTTC